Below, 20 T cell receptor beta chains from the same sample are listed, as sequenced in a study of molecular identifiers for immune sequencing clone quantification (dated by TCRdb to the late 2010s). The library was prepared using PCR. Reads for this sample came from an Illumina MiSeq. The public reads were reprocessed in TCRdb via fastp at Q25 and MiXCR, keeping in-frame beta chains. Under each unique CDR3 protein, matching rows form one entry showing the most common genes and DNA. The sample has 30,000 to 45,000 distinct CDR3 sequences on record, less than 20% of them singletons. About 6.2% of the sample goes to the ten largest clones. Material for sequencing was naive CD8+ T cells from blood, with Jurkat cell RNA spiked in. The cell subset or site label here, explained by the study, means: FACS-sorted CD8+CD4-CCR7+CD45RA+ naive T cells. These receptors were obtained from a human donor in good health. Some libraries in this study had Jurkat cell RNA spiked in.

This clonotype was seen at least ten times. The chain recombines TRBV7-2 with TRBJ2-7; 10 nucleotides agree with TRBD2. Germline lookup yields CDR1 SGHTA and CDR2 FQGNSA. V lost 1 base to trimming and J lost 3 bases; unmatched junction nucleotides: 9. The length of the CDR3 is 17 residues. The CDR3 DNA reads TGTGCCAGCAGCTTAGTGGCTAGCGGGAGAATAGGCTACGAGCAGTACTTC. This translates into CASSLVASGRIGYEQYF. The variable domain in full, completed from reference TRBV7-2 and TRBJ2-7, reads GAGVSQSPSNKVTEKGKDVELRCDPISGHTALYWYRQSLGQGLEFLIYFQGNSAPDKSGLPSDRFSAERTGGSVSTLTIQRTQQEDSAVYLCASSLVASGRIGYEQYFGPGTRLTVT.

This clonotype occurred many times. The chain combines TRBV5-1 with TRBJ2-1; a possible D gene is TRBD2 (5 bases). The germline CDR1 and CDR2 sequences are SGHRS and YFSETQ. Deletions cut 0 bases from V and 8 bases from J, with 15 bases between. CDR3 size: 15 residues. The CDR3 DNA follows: TGCGCCAGCAGCTTGGTCAGCGGTGGTACGTATGAGCAGTTCTTC. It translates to CASSLVSGGTYEQFF.

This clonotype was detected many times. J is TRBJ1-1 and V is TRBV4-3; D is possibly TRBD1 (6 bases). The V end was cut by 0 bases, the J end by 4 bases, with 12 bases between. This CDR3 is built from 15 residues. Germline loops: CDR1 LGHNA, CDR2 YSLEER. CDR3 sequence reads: CASSQEDRPGTEAFF. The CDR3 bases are TGCGCCAGCAGCCAAGAGGACAGACCGGGCACTGAAGCTTTCTTT.

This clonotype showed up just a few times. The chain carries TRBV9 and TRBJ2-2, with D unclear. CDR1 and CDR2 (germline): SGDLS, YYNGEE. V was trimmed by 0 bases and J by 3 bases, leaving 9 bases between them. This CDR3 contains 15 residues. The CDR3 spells CASSVEATDTGELFF. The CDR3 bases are TGTGCCAGCAGCGTAGAAGCGACGGACACCGGGGAGCTGTTTTTT.

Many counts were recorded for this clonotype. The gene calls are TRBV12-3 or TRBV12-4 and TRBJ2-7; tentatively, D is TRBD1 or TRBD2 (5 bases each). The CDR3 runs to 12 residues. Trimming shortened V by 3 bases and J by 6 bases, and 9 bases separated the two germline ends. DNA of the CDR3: TGTGCCAGCAGTTTTGAGGGGATCGAGCAGTACTTC. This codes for CASSFEGIEQYF.

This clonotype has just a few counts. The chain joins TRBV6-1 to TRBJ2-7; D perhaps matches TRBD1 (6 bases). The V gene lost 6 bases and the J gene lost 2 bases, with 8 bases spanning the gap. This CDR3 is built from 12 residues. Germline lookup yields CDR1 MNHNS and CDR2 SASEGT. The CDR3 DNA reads TGTGCCAGCAGGGACAGCCCCTACGAGCAGTACTTC. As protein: CASRDSPYEQYF.

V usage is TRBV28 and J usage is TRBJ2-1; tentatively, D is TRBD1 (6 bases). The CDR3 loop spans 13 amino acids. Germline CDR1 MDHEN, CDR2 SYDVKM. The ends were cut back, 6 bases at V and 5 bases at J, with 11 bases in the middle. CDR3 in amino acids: CASRGQLNNEQFF. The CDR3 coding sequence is TGTGCCAGCAGAGGACAGTTAAACAATGAGCAGTTCTTC.

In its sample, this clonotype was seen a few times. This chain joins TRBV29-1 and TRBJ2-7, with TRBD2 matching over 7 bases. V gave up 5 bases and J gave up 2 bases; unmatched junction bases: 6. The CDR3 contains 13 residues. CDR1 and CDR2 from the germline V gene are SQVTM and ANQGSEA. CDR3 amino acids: CSVQSGTTYEQYF. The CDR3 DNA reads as TGCAGCGTTCAGAGCGGGACCACCTACGAGCAGTACTTC.

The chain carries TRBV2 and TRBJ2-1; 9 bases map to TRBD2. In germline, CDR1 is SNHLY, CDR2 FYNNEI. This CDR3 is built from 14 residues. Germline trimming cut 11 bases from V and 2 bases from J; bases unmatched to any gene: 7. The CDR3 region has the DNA TGTGCCCTGGGGCGGGAGGGCCCCTACAATGAGCAGTTCTTC. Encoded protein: CALGREGPYNEQFF.

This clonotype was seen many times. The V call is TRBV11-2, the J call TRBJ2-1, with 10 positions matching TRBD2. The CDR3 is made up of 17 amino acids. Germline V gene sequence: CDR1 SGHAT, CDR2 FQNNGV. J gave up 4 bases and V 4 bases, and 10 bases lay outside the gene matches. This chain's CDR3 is CASSSTSGLSSYNEQFF. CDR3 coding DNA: TGTGCCAGCAGCTCGACTAGCGGGTTAAGTAGTTACAATGAGCAGTTCTTC.

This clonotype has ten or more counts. The CDR3 sequence: CSASVHTGELFF. CDR3 nucleotide sequence: TGCAGTGCTTCGGTTCACACCGGGGAGCTGTTTTTT. The J gene is TRBJ2-2, the V gene TRBV20-1; D call uncertain. V was cut by 5 bases and J by 3 bases, with 7 bases left in between. The CDR3 totals 12 residues. Germline values: CDR1 DFQATT, CDR2 SNEGSKA (reference sequence).

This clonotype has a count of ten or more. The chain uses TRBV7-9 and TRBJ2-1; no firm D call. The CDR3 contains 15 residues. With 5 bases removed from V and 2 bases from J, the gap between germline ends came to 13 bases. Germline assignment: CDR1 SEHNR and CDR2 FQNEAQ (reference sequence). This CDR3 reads CASSPGPLPYNEQFF. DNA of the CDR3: TGTGCCAGCAGCCCGGGCCCCTTACCCTACAATGAGCAGTTCTTC.

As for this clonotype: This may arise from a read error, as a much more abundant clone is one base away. The CDR3: CASSGQGKSVFRTGELLF. For the CDR3, the DNA is TGTGCCAGCAGTGGCCAGGGAAAATCGGTCTTTCGCACCGGGGAGCTGCTTTTT. The J gene is TRBJ2-2, the V gene TRBV2; D tentatively fits TRBD1 or TRBD2 (5 bases each). The CDR3 contains 18 residues. CDR1 is SNHLY and CDR2 is FYNNEI in the germline V gene.

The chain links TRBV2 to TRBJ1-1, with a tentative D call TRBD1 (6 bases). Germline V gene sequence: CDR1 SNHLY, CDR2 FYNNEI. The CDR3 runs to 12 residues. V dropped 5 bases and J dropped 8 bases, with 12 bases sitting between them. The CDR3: CASSPRQVEAFF. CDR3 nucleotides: TGTGCCAGCAGTCCACGACAGGTGGAAGCTTTCTTT.

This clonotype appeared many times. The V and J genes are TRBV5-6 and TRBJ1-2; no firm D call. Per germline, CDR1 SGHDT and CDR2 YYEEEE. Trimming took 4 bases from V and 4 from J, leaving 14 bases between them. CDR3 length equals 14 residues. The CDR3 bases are TGTGCCAGCAGCCTCGGAACAACTGTCTATGGCTACACCTTC. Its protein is CASSLGTTVYGYTF.

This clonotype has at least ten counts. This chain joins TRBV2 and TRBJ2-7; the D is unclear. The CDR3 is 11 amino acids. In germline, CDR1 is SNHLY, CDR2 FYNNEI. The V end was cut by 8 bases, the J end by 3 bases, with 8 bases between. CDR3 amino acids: CASGDLYEQYF. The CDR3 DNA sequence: TGTGCCAGCGGCGACCTCTACGAGCAGTACTTC.

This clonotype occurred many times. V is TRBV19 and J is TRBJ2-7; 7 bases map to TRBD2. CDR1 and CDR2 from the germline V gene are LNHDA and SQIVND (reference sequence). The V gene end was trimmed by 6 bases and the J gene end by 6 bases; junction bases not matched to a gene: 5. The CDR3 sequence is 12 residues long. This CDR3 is CASSPGRGEQYF. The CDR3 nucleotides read TGTGCCAGTAGCCCTGGGAGGGGCGAGCAGTACTTC.

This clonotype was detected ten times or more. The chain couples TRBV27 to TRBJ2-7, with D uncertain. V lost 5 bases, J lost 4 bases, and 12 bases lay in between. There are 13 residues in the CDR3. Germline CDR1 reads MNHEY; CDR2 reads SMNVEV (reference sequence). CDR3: CASSPPYGYEQYF. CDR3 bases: TGTGCCAGCAGTCCCCCATACGGGTACGAGCAGTACTTC.

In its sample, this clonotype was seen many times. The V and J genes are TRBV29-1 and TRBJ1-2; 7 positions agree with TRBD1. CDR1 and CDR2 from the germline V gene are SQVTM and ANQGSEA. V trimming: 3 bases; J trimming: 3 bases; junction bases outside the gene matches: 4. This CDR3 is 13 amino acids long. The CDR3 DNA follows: TGCAGCGTTGATGACAGGGCGGACTATGGCTACACCTTC. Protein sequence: CSVDDRADYGYTF. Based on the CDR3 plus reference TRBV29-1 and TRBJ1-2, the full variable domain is SAVISQKPSRDICQRGTSLTIQCQVDSQVTMMFWYRQQPGQSLTLIATANQGSEATYESGFVIDKFPISRPNLTFSTLTVSNMSPEDSSIYLCSVDDRADYGYTFGSGTRLTVV.

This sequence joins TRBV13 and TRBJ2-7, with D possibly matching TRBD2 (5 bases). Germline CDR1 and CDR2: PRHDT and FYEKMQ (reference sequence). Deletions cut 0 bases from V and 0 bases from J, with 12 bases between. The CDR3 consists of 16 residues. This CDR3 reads CASSLGLERNSYEQYF. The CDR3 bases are TGTGCCAGCAGCTTAGGGCTGGAGCGGAACTCCTACGAGCAGTACTTC.